Each of the 11 T cell receptor beta chains below was sequenced from the same sample in a study of blood T cell repertoires in COVID-19. Clones were read by immunoSEQ multiplex PCR, and TCRdb kept only the in-frame ones, dropping some. Among about 88,000 clones listed, approximately 91% were seen once. The sample taken for sequencing was peripheral blood. All receptors come from a human donor with active COVID-19. The donor label of this sample is uncertain.

The CDR3 is CASSRRLAGGINSGANVLTF. CDR3 in DNA: TGTGCCAGCAGCCGCCGACTAGCGGGGGGGATCAACTCTGGGGCCAACGTCCTGACTTTC. The rearrangement joins TRBV4-2 to TRBJ2-6; 14 bases line up with TRBD2. CDR1 is LGHNA, CDR2 YNFKEQ, per germline. Unmatched junction bases numbered 8, after V lost 4 bases and J lost 0 bases. This CDR3 spans 20 amino acids.

The rearrangement links TRBV21-1 to TRBJ1-5. TRBV21-1 is termed a pseudogene. The CDR3 length is 15 residues. CDR3 nucleotide sequence: TGTGCCAGCAGCAAAGAAACGGGATTCAATCAGCCCCAGCATTTT. Translated, it gives CASSKETGFNQPQHF.

The chain couples TRBV4-3 to TRBJ1-4; TRBD1 is a possible D gene (5 bases). The CDR3 contains 15 residues. V lost 0 bases, J lost 7 bases, and 12 bases lay in between. Germline assignment: CDR1 LGHNA and CDR2 YSLEER. The CDR3 DNA reads TGCGCCAGCAGCCAAGAAGGCAGGGTGGGTGAAAAACTGTTTTTT. It specifies CASSQEGRVGEKLFF.

The chain is built from TRBV7-6 and TRBJ1-3; D perhaps matches TRBD1 (6 bases). Trimming cost V 2 bases and J 1 base, with 15 bases left between them. CDR1 and CDR2 from the germline V gene are SGHVS and FNYEAQ. The CDR3 totals 17 residues. CDR3 sequence: CASSLFPGQISGNTIYF. Here the CDR3 DNA reads TGTGCCAGCAGCTTATTCCCGGGACAAATATCTGGAAACACCATATATTTT.

This chain connects TRBV27 to TRBJ1-1, with D tentatively TRBD1 (6 bases). Trimming stripped 3 bases from V and 11 bases from J, with 16 bases between. The CDR3 sequence is 13 residues long. Germline lookup yields CDR1 MNHEY and CDR2 SMNVEV (reference sequence). As DNA, the CDR3 is TGTGCCAGCAGTTTGGGTCTGACAGGTGCGGCTTTCTTT. The encoded protein is CASSLGLTGAAFF.

The rearrangement links TRBV7-3 to TRBJ2-3, with 7 bases that match TRBD2. Germline assignment: CDR1 SGHTA and CDR2 FQGTGA. The CDR3 has 13 residues. The J segment lost 4 bases and the V segment lost 4 bases, leaving 2 bases of the junction unmatched. CDR3 in amino acids: CASSYAGADTQYF. The DNA for the CDR3 is TGTGCCAGCAGCTATGCGGGGGCAGATACGCAGTATTTT.

The chain is built from TRBV7-9 and TRBJ2-5; D perhaps matches TRBD1 (6 bases). From germline, CDR1 is SEHNR and CDR2 FQNEAQ (reference sequence). The germline V and J ends were trimmed by 3 bases and 2 bases, with 10 bases remaining between them. The CDR3 loop spans 14 amino acids. The CDR3 reads CASSFPGTQETQYF. The CDR3 DNA reads as TGTGCCAGCAGCTTTCCGGGGACACAAGAGACCCAGTACTTC.

The chain is built from TRBV2 and TRBJ1-4; TRBD1 is a possible D gene (5 bases). The V and J ends lost 0 bases and 6 bases respectively, with 17 bases between them. The CDR3 extends over 17 amino acids. The germline gives CDR1 SNHLY, CDR2 FYNNEI. The CDR3 bases are TGTGCCAGCAGTGAAGCGCTTCCGGGCAGGGTGGATGAAAAACTGTTTTTT. This codes for CASSEALPGRVDEKLFF.

This clone appeared once. The chain combines TRBV2 with TRBJ2-7; tentative D call: TRBD2 (6 bases). The CDR3 runs 14 residues. Trimming took 4 bases from V and 2 from J, leaving 12 bases between them. The germline V gene encodes CDR1 SNHLY and CDR2 FYNNEI. DNA for the CDR3: TGTGCCAGCAGTGGGGGGGACCCCCCCTACGAGCAGTACTTC. Protein sequence: CASSGGDPPYEQYF.

This chain connects TRBV6-5 to TRBJ1-4; no firm D call. There are 15 residues in the CDR3. With 7 bases removed from V and 0 bases from J, the gap between germline ends came to 12 bases. CDR1 is MNHEY, CDR2 SVGAGI, per germline. The CDR3 here is CASTKGDATNEKLFF. CDR3 DNA: TGTGCCAGCACCAAGGGAGACGCAACTAATGAAAAACTGTTTTTT.

V usage is TRBV5-4 and J usage is TRBJ2-7, with TRBD2 matching over 13 bases. The V segment lost 4 bases and the J segment 2 bases; nucleotides outside the gene matches: 6. This CDR3 is built from 16 residues. Germline V gene lookup returns CDR1 SGHNT and CDR2 YYREEE (reference sequence). CDR3 coding DNA: TGTGCCAGCAGCCTATGGACTAGCGGGGGAACCTACGAGCAGTACTTC. Protein product: CASSLWTSGGTYEQYF.